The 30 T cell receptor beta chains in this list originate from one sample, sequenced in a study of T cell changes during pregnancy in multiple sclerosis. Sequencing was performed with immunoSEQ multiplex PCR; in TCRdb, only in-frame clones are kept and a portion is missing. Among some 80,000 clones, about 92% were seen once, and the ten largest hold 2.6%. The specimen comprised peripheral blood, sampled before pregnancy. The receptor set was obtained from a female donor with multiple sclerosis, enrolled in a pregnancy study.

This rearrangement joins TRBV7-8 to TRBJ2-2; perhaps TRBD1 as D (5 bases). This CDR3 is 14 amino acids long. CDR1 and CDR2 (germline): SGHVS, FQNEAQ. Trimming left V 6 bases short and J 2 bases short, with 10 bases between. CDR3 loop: CASRLTVNTGELFF. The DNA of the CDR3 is TGTGCCAGCAGGTTGACAGTAAACACCGGGGAGCTGTTTTTT.

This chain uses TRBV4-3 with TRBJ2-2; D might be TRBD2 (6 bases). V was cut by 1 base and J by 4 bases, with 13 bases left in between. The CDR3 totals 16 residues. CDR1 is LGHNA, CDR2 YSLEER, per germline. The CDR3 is CASSQGTSGFTGELFF. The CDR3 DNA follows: TGCGCCAGCAGCCAAGGTACCAGCGGGTTCACCGGGGAGCTGTTTTTT.

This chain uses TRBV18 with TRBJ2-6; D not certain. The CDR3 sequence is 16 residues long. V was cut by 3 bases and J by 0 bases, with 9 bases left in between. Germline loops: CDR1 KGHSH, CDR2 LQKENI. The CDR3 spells CASSPPSGSGANVLTF. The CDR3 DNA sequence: TGTGCCAGCTCACCGCCGTCCGGCTCTGGGGCCAACGTCCTGACTTTC.

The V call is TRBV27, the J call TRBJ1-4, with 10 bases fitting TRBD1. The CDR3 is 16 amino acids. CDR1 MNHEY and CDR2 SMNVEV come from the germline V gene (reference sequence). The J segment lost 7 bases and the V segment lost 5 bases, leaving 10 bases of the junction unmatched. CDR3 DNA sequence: TGTGCCAGCAGTATTTCGACAGGGGGCGGCTTTGAAAAACTGTTTTTT. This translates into CASSISTGGGFEKLFF.

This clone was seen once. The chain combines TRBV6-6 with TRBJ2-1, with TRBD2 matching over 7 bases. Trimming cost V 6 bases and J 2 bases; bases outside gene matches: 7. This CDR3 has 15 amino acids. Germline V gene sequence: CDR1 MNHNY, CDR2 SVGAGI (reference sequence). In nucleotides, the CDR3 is TGTGCCAGCAGCCCAGGACTAGGGACCTACAATGAGCAGTTCTTC. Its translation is CASSPGLGTYNEQFF.

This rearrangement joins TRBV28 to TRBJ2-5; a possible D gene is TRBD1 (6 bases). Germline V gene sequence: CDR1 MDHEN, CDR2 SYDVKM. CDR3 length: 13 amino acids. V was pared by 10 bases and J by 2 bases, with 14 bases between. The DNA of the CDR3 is TGTGCCATACGGACAGCAATACAAGAGACCCAGTACTTC. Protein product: CAIRTAIQETQYF.

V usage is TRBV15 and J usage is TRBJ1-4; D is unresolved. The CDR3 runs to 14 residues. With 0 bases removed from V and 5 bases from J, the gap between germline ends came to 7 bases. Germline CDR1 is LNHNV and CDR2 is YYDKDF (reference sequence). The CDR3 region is CATSRDTRNEKLFF. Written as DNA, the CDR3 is TGTGCCACCAGCAGAGATACAAGAAATGAAAAACTGTTTTTT.

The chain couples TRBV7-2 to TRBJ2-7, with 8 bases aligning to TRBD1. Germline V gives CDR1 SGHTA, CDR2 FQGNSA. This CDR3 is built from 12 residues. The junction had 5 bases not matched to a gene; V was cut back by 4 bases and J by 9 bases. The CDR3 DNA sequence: TGTGCCAGCAGCTCCCCAGGGGGCGTGCAGTACTTC. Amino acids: CASSSPGGVQYF. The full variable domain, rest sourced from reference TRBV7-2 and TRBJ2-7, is GAGVSQSPSNKVTEKGKDVELRCDPISGHTALYWYRQSLGQGLEFLIYFQGNSAPDKSGLPSDRFSAERTGGSVSTLTIQRTQQEDSAVYLCASSSPGGVQYFGPGTRLTVT.

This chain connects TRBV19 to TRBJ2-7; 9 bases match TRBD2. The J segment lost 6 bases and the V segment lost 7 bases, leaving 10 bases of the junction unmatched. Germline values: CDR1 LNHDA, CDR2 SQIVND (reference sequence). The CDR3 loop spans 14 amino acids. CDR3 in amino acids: CASMGSGSGFEQYF. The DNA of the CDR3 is TGTGCCAGTATGGGTAGCGGGAGCGGGTTCGAGCAGTACTTC.

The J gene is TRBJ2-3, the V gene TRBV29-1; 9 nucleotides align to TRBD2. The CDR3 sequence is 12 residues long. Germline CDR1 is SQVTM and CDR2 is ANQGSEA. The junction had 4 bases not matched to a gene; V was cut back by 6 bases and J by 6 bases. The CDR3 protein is CSVAGGTDTQYF. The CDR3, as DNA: TGCAGCGTAGCGGGAGGAACGGATACGCAGTATTTT.

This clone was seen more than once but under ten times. CDR3 sequence: CASRRDISNQPQHF. CDR3 DNA sequence: TGTGCCAGCAGGAGGGACATTAGCAATCAGCCCCAGCATTTT. The chain has TRBV2 and TRBJ1-5; D might be TRBD1 (6 bases). V was cut by 6 bases and J by 0 bases, with 9 bases left in between. The germline V gene has CDR1 SNHLY and CDR2 FYNNEI. The CDR3 runs 14 residues. The variable domain in full, completed from reference TRBV2 and TRBJ1-5, reads EPEVTQTPSHQVTQMGQEVILRCVPISNHLYFYWYRQILGQKVEFLVSFYNNEISEKSEIFDDQFSVERPDGSNFTLKIRSTKLEDSAMYFCASRRDISNQPQHFGDGTRLSIL.

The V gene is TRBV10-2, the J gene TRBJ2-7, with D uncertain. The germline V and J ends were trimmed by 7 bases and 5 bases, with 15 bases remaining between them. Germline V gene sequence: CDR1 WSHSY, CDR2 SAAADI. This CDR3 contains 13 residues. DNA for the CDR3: TGCGCCAGCATCTTGGGCGCCGGTAACGAGCAGTACTTC. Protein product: CASILGAGNEQYF.

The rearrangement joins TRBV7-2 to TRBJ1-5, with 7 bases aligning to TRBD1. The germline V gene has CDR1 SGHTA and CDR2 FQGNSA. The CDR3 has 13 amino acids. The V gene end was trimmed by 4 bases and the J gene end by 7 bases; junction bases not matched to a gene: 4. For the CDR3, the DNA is TGTGCCAGCAGCTCGGGACAGTACCAGCCCCAGCATTTT. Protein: CASSSGQYQPQHF.

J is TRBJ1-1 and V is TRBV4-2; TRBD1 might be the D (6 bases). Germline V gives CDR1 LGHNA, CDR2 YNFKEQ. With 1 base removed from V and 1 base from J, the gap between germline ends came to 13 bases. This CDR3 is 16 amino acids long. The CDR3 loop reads CASSQALTGRNTEAFF. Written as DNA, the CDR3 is TGTGCCAGCAGCCAAGCCCTGACAGGCCGGAACACTGAAGCTTTCTTT.

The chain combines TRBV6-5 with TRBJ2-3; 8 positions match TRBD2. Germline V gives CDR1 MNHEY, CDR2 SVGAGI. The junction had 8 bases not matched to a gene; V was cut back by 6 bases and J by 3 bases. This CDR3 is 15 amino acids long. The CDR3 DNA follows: TGTGCCAGCAGGGGCGAGCGGGAGAGGACAGATACGCAGTATTTT. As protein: CASRGERERTDTQYF.

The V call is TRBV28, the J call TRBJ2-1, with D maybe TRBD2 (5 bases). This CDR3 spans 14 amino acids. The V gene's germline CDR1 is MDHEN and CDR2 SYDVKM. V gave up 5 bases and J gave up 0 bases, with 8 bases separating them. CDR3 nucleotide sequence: TGTGCCAGCAGTGACGCGGGCTCCTACAATGAGCAGTTCTTC. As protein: CASSDAGSYNEQFF.

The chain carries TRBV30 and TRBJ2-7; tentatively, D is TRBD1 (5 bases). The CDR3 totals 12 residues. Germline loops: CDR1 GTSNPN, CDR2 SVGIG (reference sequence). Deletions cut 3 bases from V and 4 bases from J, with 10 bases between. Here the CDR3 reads CAWSPDSYEQYF. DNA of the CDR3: TGTGCCTGGAGCCCCGACAGTTACGAGCAGTACTTC.

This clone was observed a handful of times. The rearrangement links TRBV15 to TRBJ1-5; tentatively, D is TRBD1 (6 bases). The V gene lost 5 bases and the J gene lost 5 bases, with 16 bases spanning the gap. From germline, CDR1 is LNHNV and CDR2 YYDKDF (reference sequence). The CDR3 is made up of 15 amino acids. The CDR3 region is CATSRGGGGDQPQHF. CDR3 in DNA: TGTGCCACCAGCCGGGGGGGCGGGGGGGATCAGCCCCAGCATTTT.

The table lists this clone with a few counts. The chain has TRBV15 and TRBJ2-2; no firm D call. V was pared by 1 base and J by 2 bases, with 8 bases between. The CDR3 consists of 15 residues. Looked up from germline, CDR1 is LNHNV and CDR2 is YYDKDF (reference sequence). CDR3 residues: CATSRGRPNTGELFF. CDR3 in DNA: TGTGCCACCAGCAGAGGGCGGCCTAACACCGGGGAGCTGTTTTTT.

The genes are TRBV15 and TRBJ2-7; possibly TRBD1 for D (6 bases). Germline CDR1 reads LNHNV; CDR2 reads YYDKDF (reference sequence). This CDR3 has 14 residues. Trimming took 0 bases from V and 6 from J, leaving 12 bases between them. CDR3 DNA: TGTGCCACCAGCAGAGAATCAGGGGCTGGCGAGCAGTACTTC. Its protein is CATSRESGAGEQYF.

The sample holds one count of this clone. CDR3 residues: CASSQVTSGSFEQYF. DNA of the CDR3: TGCGCCAGCAGCCAAGTTACTAGCGGGAGTTTCGAGCAGTACTTC. The rearrangement joins TRBV4-3 to TRBJ2-7; TRBD2 aligns across 11 bases. CDR3 length: 15 amino acids. From germline, CDR1 is LGHNA and CDR2 YSLEER. Trimming took 1 base from V and 6 from J; bases not matched to a gene: 5.

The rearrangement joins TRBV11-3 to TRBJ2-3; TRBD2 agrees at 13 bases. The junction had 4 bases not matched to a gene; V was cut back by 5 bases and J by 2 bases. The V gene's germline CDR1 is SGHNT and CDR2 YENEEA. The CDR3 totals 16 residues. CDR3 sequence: CASSPGTSGTTDTQYF. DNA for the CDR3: TGTGCCAGCAGCCCCGGGACTAGCGGGACCACAGATACGCAGTATTTT.

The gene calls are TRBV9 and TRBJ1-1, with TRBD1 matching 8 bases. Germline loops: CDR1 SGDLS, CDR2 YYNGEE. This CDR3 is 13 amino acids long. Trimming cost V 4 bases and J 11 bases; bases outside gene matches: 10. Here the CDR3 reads CASSPSPDRVAFF. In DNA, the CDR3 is TGTGCCAGCAGCCCAAGCCCGGACAGGGTTGCTTTCTTT.

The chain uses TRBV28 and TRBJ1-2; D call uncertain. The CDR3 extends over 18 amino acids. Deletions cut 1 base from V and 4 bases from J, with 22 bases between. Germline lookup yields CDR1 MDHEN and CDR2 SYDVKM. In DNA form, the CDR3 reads TGTGCCAGCAGTTTATTCGATGGCGGCGGCCAGCATCTCTATGGCTACACCTTC. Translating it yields CASSLFDGGGQHLYGYTF.

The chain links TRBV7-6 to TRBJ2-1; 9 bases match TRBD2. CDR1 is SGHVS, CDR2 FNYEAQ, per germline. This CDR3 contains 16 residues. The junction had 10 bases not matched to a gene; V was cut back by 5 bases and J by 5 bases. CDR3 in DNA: TGTGCCAGCAGCGAACGCCCGGGACTAGCAAACAATGAGCAGTTCTTC. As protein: CASSERPGLANNEQFF.

The CDR3, as DNA: TGCAGTGCCTATACAGGGGAAAAGGCTTTCTTT. Amino acid sequence: CSAYTGEKAFF. This sequence joins TRBV20-1 and TRBJ1-1; 7 bases map to TRBD1. Germline CDR1 reads DFQATT; CDR2 reads SNEGSKA (reference sequence). J was trimmed by 11 bases and V by 6 bases; bases with no gene match: 9. The CDR3 contains 11 residues.

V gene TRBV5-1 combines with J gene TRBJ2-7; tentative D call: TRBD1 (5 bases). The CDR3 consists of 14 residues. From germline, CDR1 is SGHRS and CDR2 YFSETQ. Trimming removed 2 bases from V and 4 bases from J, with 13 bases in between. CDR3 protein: CASSLGPTGYEQYF. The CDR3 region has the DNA TGCGCCAGCAGCTTAGGACCCACAGGTTACGAGCAGTACTTC. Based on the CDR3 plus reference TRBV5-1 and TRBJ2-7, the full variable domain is KAGVTQTPRYLIKTRGQQVTLSCSPISGHRSVSWYQQTPGQGLQFLFEYFSETQRNKGNFPGRFSGRQFSNSRSEMNVSTLELGDSALYLCASSLGPTGYEQYFGPGTRLTVT.

CDR3 sequence (DNA): TGTGCCACCAGCTTCCGACTAGCGGGCAAAAACGAGCAGTACTTC. Residues: CATSFRLAGKNEQYF. The genes are TRBV15 and TRBJ2-7; TRBD2 matches 10 bases. CDR3 length: 15 residues. The V and J ends lost 5 bases and 5 bases, in that order; junction bases with no gene match: 9. Germline values: CDR1 LNHNV, CDR2 YYDKDF (reference sequence). Full variable domain (remainder filled in from reference TRBV15 and TRBJ2-7): DAMVIQNPRYQVTQFGKPVTLSCSQTLNHNVMYWYQQKSSQAPKLLFHYYDKDFNNEADTPDNFQSRRPNTSFCFLDIRSPGLGDTAMYLCATSFRLAGKNEQYFGPGTRLTVT.

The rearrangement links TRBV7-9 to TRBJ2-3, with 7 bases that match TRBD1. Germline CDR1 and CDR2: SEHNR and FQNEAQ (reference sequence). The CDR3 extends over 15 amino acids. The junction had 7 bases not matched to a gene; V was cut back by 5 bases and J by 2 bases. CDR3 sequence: CASSLTGTDTDTQYF. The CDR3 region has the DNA TGTGCCAGCAGCCTTACCGGGACAGACACAGATACGCAGTATTTT.

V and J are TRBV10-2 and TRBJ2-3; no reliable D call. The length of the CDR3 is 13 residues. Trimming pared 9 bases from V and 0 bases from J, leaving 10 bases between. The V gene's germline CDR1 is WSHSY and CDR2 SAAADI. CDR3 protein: CASVDGSTDTQYF. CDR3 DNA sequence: TGCGCCAGTGTCGATGGCAGCACAGATACGCAGTATTTT.